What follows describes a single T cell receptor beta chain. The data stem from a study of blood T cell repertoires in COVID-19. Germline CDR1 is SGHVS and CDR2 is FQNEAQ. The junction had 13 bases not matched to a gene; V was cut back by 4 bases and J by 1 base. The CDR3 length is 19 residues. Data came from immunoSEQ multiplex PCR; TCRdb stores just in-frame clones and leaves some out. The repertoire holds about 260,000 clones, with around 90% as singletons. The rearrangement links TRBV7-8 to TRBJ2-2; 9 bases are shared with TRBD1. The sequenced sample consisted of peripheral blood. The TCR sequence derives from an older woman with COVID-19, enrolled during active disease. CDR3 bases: TGTGCCAGCAGCTCAGACCGAAACAGGGGGCGTTTGAACACCGGGGAGCTGTTTTTT. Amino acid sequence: CASSSDRNRGRLNTGELFF. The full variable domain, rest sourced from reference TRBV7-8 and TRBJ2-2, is GAGVSQSPRYKVAKRGQDVALRCDPISGHVSLFWYQQALGQGPEFLTYFQNEAQLDKSGLPSDRFFAERPEGSVSTLKIQRTQQEDSAVYLCASSSDRNRGRLNTGELFFGEGSRLTVL.